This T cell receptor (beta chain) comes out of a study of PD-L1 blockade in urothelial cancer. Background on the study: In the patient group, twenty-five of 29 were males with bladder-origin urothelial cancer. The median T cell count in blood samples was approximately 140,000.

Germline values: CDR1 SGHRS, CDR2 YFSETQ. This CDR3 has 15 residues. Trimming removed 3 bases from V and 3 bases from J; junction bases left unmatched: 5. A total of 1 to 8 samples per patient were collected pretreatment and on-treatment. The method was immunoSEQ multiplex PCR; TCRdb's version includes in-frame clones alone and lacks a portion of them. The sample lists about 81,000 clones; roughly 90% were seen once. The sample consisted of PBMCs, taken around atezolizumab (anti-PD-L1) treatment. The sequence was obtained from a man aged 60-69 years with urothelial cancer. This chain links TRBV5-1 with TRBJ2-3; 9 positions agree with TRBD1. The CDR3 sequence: CASSSPGQGTDTQYF. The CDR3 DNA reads TGCGCCAGCAGCTCACCGGGACAGGGTACAGATACGCAGTATTTT. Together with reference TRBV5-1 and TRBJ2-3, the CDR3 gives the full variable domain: KAGVTQTPRYLIKTRGQQVTLSCSPISGHRSVSWYQQTPGQGLQFLFEYFSETQRNKGNFPGRFSGRQFSNSRSEMNVSTLELGDSALYLCASSSPGQGTDTQYFGPGTRLTVL.